Below, 4 T cell receptor beta chains from the same sample are listed, as sequenced in a study of CD8 T cells in cerebrospinal fluid in Alzheimer's disease (dated by TCRdb to 2020 to 2022). Library method: 10x single-cell sequencing. Reads for this sample came from a NextSeq 550. Each CDR3 protein sequence appears as one entry after TCRdb reprocessed the reads, and no DNA is included. This sample's table lists over a thousand distinct CDR3 sequences. The ten largest clonotypes hold roughly 8.2% of the sample. Sequencing was performed on cerebrospinal fluid. Receptors originate from a human donor with Alzheimer's disease.

Its frequency marks this clonotype as large. The rearrangement links TRBV27 to TRBJ2-5; the TRBD1 assignment by TCRdb is unverifiable without DNA. This CDR3 has 13 amino acids. CDR1 MNHEY and CDR2 SMNVEV come from the germline V gene (reference sequence). CDR3 amino acids: CASKIPGQETQYF.

This clonotype registers medium-sized by frequency. The chain has TRBV5-6 and TRBJ1-5. CDR3 length: 14 amino acids. Germline V gene lookup returns CDR1 SGHDT and CDR2 YYEEEE. CDR3 in amino acids: CASSLDDSNQPQHF.

This clonotype registers medium-sized by frequency. J is TRBJ2-1 and V is TRBV11-2; TCRdb names TRBD1, which stays unverified in the absence of DNA. This CDR3 contains 14 residues. From germline, CDR1 is SGHAT and CDR2 FQNNGV. The CDR3 sequence: CASSLDRGGGEQFF.

The chain combines TRBV2 with TRBJ2-2; checking the TCRdb D call of TRBD2 is not possible without DNA. The CDR3 sequence is 15 residues long. Germline loops: CDR1 SNHLY, CDR2 FYNNEI. The CDR3: CASSETSGIPGELFF.